Below, one T cell receptor beta chain is given with its context. These data are taken from a study of blood T cell repertoires in COVID-19. The wider study: Samples representing acute and convalescent COVID-19 were sourced from the United States, Italy and Spain. PBMCs, B-cell-depleted T cells, or T cells were the source of the cDNA or gDNA that made up the material.

The trim removed 5 bases at V and 4 bases at J, leaving 10 bases unmatched. Germline loops: CDR1 SGHTA, CDR2 FQGNSA. The CDR3 runs to 15 residues. Per the original methods: Amplification of reference gene primers was used by the study to estimate nucleated cell counts. TCRdb keeps only in-frame clones here, not all; method: immunoSEQ multiplex PCR. V and J calls and clone size come straight from that table; D and trimming were deduced from the DNA. Of about 160,000 clones listed, approximately 88% are singletons. The TCR was taken from a woman older than 75 with active or convalescent COVID-19. The sample was peripheral blood. The V call is TRBV7-2, the J call TRBJ1-2; 7 bases are a match to TRBD1. In nucleotides, the CDR3 is TGTGCCAGCAGCCAAGACAGGGCGCAGACCTATGGCTACACCTTC. Its translation is CASSQDRAQTYGYTF.